This T cell receptor beta chain was recorded in a study of blood T cell repertoires in COVID-19. TCRdb's copy holds only in-frame clones and misses some; the assay was immunoSEQ multiplex PCR. The table has about 36,000 clones, approximately 81% seen once. The sample consisted of peripheral blood. The clonotype was recovered from a man aged 60 to 69 with COVID-19, enrolled during active disease.

The chain's CDR3 is CASSPEEQYNYGYTF. CDR3 DNA: TGCGCCAGCAGCCCCGAAGAGCAATATAACTATGGCTACACCTTC. V usage is TRBV4-1 and J usage is TRBJ1-2; D remains unclear. Trimming took off 4 bases at V and 1 base at J, with 13 bases between the two ends. Germline CDR1 and CDR2: MGHRA and YSYEKL. The CDR3 consists of 15 residues.